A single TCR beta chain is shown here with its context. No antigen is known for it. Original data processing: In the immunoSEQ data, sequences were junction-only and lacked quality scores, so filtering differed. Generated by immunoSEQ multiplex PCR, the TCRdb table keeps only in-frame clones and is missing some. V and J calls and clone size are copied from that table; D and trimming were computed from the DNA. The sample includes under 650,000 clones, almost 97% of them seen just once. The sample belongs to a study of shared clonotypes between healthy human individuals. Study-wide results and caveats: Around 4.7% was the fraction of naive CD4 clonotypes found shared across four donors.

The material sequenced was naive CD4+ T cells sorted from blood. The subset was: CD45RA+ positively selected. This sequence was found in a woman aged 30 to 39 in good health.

The CDR3 is CASSVAPAGTGLGEQFF. The CDR3 DNA sequence: TGTGCCAGCAGCGTAGCTCCCGCCGGGACTGGTCTTGGTGAGCAGTTCTTC. The chain links TRBV9 to TRBJ2-1; possibly TRBD2 for D (6 bases). V lost 0 bases to trimming and J lost 9 bases, with 22 bases between them. There are 17 residues in the CDR3. CDR1 SGDLS and CDR2 YYNGEE come from the germline V gene.